The rows below give T cell receptor beta chains drawn from one sample of a study of blood T cell repertoires in COVID-19. Generated by immunoSEQ multiplex PCR, the TCRdb table keeps only in-frame clones and is missing some. The data hold 150,000 or so clones, with nearly 70% observed a single time. Sequenced: peripheral blood. Source of these receptors: a woman in her 70s with acute or convalescent COVID-19. The conserved cysteine and the conserved F or W are not part of the CDR3 here.

V	length	J	CDR3
TRBV9	12	TRBJ2-1	ASSPRLVYNEQF
TRBV11-2	14	TRBJ2-1	ASSLRGGPSYNEQF
TRBV14	14	TRBJ2-1	ASSQFTGGAYNEQF
TRBV3-1/TRBV3-2	12	TRBJ1-3	ASSERGSGNTIY
TRBV7-9	12	TRBJ2-5	ASSNLPGRVSQY
TRBV5-1	18	TRBJ1-3	ASSLYPSGLVPTPGNTIY
TRBV7-9	13	TRBJ2-1	ASSSPWTGRNEQF
TRBV7-2	12	TRBJ2-5	ASSHTGDQETQY
TRBV7-8	14	TRBJ2-7	ASSTEGPTGSYEQY
TRBV28	12	TRBJ1-1	ASTPGGEFTEAF
TRBV18	11	TRBJ2-5	ASSPQNQETQY
TRBV6-6	13	TRBJ2-7	ASSWDYRRGGEQY
TRBV27	13	TRBJ1-1	ASSLSRDLNTEAF
TRBV29-1	12	TRBJ2-5	SVPRDIGGETQY
TRBV10-1	12	TRBJ2-1	ASSEAGGRDEQF
TRBV21-1	14	TRBJ2-7	ASSRSPTGGGDEQY
TRBV25-1	13	TRBJ2-1	ASSDRRGGHNEQF
TRBV9	12	TRBJ2-2	ASSFRTVNGELF
TRBV7-2	12	TRBJ2-7	ASSSGGSSFEQY
TRBV19	14	TRBJ2-3	ASSLGLAVGTETQY
TRBV24-1	14	TRBJ2-1	ATSDRMPSSYNEQF
TRBV20-1	12	TRBJ1-2	SASLGAPLYGYT
TRBV5-1	12	TRBJ2-3	ASSEDRDGDTQY
TRBV5-1	13	TRBJ2-3	ASSLGRGRADTQY
TRBV14	14	TRBJ2-5	ASSPPLHWAPETQY
TRBV5-4	12	TRBJ2-5	ASSITSFDETQY
TRBV4-1	13	TRBJ1-1	ASSHVGQRGTEAF
TRBV5-6	15	TRBJ2-3	ASSSQTDNIGTDTQY
TRBV3-1/TRBV3-2	13	TRBJ1-1	ATSNAGRLNTEAF
TRBV30	11	TRBJ2-3	AWSAGGTDTQY
TRBV13	10	TRBJ2-3	ASAETADTQY
TRBV13	12	TRBJ2-7	ASSPEGGQYEQY
TRBV2	11	TRBJ1-2	ASTTGDRRSYT
TRBV19	12	TRBJ1-1	ASSKQGAYTEAF
TRBV11-2	11	TRBJ2-5	ASSRDFQETQY
TRBV5-5	12	TRBJ2-7	ASSFSGAAYEQY
TRBV5-1	13	TRBJ2-5	ASSLGGQGQETQY
TRBV27	14	TRBJ2-2	ASNLRGHDGTGELF
TRBV30	12	TRBJ1-6	AWREGQNNSPLH
TRBV2	10	TRBJ1-4	ASTLPNEKLF
TRBV3-1/TRBV3-2	12	TRBJ2-1	ASSQADRGPKQF
TRBV5-1	12	TRBJ2-5	ASSRTGGLETQY
TRBV28	15	TRBJ2-5	ASSTGTSGRMRETQY